These 9 T cell receptor beta chains were sequenced from one sample in a study of blood T cell repertoires in COVID-19. TCRdb keeps only in-frame clones here, not all; method: immunoSEQ multiplex PCR. The sample includes under 75,000 clones, 80% to 90% of them seen just once. The sequenced sample was peripheral blood. These receptors were collected from a man of 80 years or more with acute or convalescent COVID-19.

V usage is TRBV6-5 and J usage is TRBJ1-2; D might be TRBD1 (5 bases). CDR3 length equals 15 residues. Germline lookup yields CDR1 MNHEY and CDR2 SVGAGI. Trimming pared 7 bases from V and 4 bases from J, leaving 19 bases between. The CDR3 spells CASTSLSLTAYGYTF. CDR3 DNA: TGTGCCAGCACCTCCTTATCCCTGACAGCCTATGGCTACACCTTC.

The chain carries TRBV7-9 and TRBJ1-5; 9 nucleotides align to TRBD1. CDR3 size: 13 residues. V shed 8 bases, J shed 5 bases, and the junction held 4 bases outside the gene matches. Germline assignment: CDR1 SEHNR and CDR2 FQNEAQ (reference sequence). The CDR3 here is CASSGQGDQPQHF. For the CDR3, the DNA is TGTGCCAGCTCGGGACAGGGAGATCAGCCCCAGCATTTT.

In nucleotides, the CDR3 is TGTGCCAGCAGATTTGGGACAGGGGGCCTCACTGAAGCTTTCTTT. Residues: CASRFGTGGLTEAFF. V and J are TRBV2 and TRBJ1-1; TRBD1 matches 12 bases. This CDR3 spans 15 amino acids. Germline V gene lookup returns CDR1 SNHLY and CDR2 FYNNEI. Losses at the gene ends were 6 bases for V and 4 bases for J; bases not matched to a gene: 6.

This clone was seen once. The chain is built from TRBV5-6 and TRBJ2-2, with D possibly being TRBD2 (5 bases). This CDR3 comprises 16 residues. Germline V gene sequence: CDR1 SGHDT, CDR2 YYEEEE. The V gene lost 3 bases and the J gene lost 3 bases, with 15 bases spanning the gap. The CDR3 loop is CASSSTSGSYTGELFF. CDR3 DNA sequence: TGTGCCAGCAGCTCCACCAGCGGTTCTTACACCGGGGAGCTGTTTTTT.

V and J are TRBV4-3 and TRBJ1-6; 9 bases fit TRBD1. The J segment lost 9 bases and the V segment lost 4 bases, leaving 7 bases of the junction unmatched. The V gene's germline CDR1 is LGHNA and CDR2 YSLEER. This CDR3 comprises 15 residues. The CDR3 DNA sequence: TGCGCCAGCAGCCGCGCGGGACAGGGTGTTTCACCCCTCCACTTT. Amino acid sequence: CASSRAGQGVSPLHF.

This clone was seen once. J is TRBJ2-1 and V is TRBV3-1 (or the pseudogene TRBV3-2); D is perhaps TRBD1 (5 bases). V lost 0 bases and J lost 2, with 23 bases in between. The germline gives CDR1 LGHDT, CDR2 YNNKEL (reference sequence). The CDR3 consists of 20 residues. The CDR3 sequence is CASSQDRPRASLNPYNEQFF. DNA of the CDR3: TGTGCCAGCAGCCAAGACCGACCCAGGGCTTCATTAAACCCCTACAATGAGCAGTTCTTC.

The rearrangement uses TRBV18 and TRBJ2-1; TRBD2 matches 9 bases. The CDR3 runs to 15 residues. The germline CDR1 and CDR2 sequences are KGHSH and LQKENI. V trimming: 4 bases; J trimming: 4 bases; junction bases outside the gene matches: 5. DNA of the CDR3: TGTGCCAGCTCACTGACTAGCGGCTATTACAATGAGCAGTTCTTC. It codes for CASSLTSGYYNEQFF.

The V and J genes are TRBV19 and TRBJ2-1; 8 bases agree with TRBD1. V lost 5 bases and J lost 1; bases outside the gene matches: 4. The CDR3 has 15 residues. Germline assignment: CDR1 LNHDA and CDR2 SQIVND (reference sequence). The CDR3 coding sequence is TGTGCCAGTAGTGTCGGACAGGGTTCCTACAATGAGCAGTTCTTC. Translating gives CASSVGQGSYNEQFF.

The rearrangement joins TRBV19 to TRBJ1-5; D is unresolved. This CDR3 spans 13 amino acids. CDR1 is LNHDA and CDR2 is SQIVND in the germline V gene (reference sequence). Trimming cost V 4 bases and J 8 bases, with 12 bases left between them. This chain's CDR3 is CASSTFPGEPQHF. The DNA for the CDR3 is TGTGCCAGTAGTACGTTCCCCGGGGAGCCCCAGCATTTT.